This T cell receptor (beta chain) stems from a study of identical twins. Study-wide results and caveats: Compared with unrelated sharing, twin-shared out-of-frame alpha sequences had more low-probability sequences.

Germline V gives CDR1 MNHNS, CDR2 SASEGT. With 6 bases clipped from V and 5 bases from J, the junction kept 7 bases outside the gene matches. This CDR3 has 15 residues. This clonotype was detected a few times. Its cognate antigen is unknown. Donors were all healthy Caucasians. Addition of a universal primer site occurred through template switching, and cDNA carried unique molecular identifiers. From the 5' RACE reads, TCRdb called clonotypes with MiXCR, one entry per CDR3 protein. The repertoire holds 280,000 or so distinct CDR3 sequences, with 6.5% to 9.5% as singletons. The sample was also linked to a second study, of yellow fever vaccine responses in identical twins.

The material sequenced was memory (CD45RO+) T cells sorted from blood. This chain uses TRBV6-1 with TRBJ2-5; 12 bases are shared with TRBD2. This sequence was found in a woman aged 18 to 35 in good health. The CDR3 sequence: CASSASGGAWETQYF. CDR3 coding DNA: TGTGCCAGCAGCGCTAGCGGGGGGGCCTGGGAGACCCAGTACTTC.